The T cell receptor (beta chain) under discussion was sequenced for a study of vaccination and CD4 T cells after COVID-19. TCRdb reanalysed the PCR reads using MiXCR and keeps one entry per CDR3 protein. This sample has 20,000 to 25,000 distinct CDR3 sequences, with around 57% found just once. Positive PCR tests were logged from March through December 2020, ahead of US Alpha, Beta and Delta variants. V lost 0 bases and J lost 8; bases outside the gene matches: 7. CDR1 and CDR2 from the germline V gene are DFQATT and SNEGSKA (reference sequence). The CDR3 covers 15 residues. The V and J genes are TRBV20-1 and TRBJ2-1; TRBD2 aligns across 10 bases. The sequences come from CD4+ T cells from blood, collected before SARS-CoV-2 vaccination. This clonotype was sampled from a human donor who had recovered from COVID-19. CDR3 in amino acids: CSARDASSGRDEQFF. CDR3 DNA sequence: TGCAGTGCTAGAGATGCGTCTAGCGGGAGAGATGAGCAGTTCTTC.